The 23 T cell receptor beta chains in this list originate from one sample, sequenced in a study of T-cell memory formation after mild COVID-19. From the 5' RACE reads, TCRdb called clonotypes with MiXCR, one entry per CDR3 protein. The sample includes over 300,000 distinct CDR3 sequences, roughly 19% of them seen just once. Sequencing was carried out using PBMCs or a T cell subset sorted from them (not recorded which). Receptor source: a man aged 18-30 years who had mild COVID-19 (a few samples of this study predate the infection). Cell type and time point are not known.

This clonotype was seen a handful of times. The chain joins TRBV14 to TRBJ2-1; 7 bases are a match to TRBD2. The CDR3 covers 18 residues. Trimming removed 4 bases from V and 4 bases from J; junction bases left unmatched: 16. Germline lookup yields CDR1 SGHDN and CDR2 FVKESK. As DNA, the CDR3 is TGTGCCAGCAGCCGAGCGGCTAGCGGAGCGGCCTTTTACAATGAGCAGTTCTTC. Protein: CASSRAASGAAFYNEQFF.

This clonotype has ten or more counts. DNA for the CDR3: TGCGCCAGCAGCCCGCAGGGGGTGGACATTCAGTACTTC. This sequence encodes CASSPQGVDIQYF. The chain carries TRBV5-1 and TRBJ2-4; TRBD1 matches 7 bases. V lost 4 bases and J lost 8; bases outside the gene matches: 6. Germline V gives CDR1 SGHRS, CDR2 YFSETQ. The CDR3 is 13 residues long.

This clonotype has a handful of counts. The CDR3 loop reads CASSSENRVIAQYF. The CDR3 DNA sequence: TGTGCCAGCAGCTCCGAGAACAGGGTCATAGCGCAGTACTTC. V gene TRBV7-3 combines with J gene TRBJ2-7; possible D gene TRBD1, 6 bases. The V end was cut by 4 bases, the J end by 9 bases, with 19 bases between. This CDR3 has 14 amino acids. Germline lookup yields CDR1 SGHTA and CDR2 FQGTGA. Based on the CDR3 plus reference TRBV7-3 and TRBJ2-7, the full variable domain is GAGVSQTPSNKVTEKGKYVELRCDPISGHTALYWYRQSLGQGPEFLIYFQGTGAADDSGLPNDRFFAVRPEGSVSTLKIQRTERGDSAVYLCASSSENRVIAQYFGPGTRLTVT.

The chain couples TRBV7-2 to TRBJ2-2; 10 nucleotides agree with TRBD1. There are 15 residues in the CDR3. Germline CDR1 SGHTA, CDR2 FQGNSA. V was clipped by 4 bases and J by 6 bases; unmatched bases: 5. The CDR3 DNA sequence: TGTGCCAGCAGCTCACCCGGGACAGGGGCCGGGGAGCTGTTTTTT. It codes for CASSSPGTGAGELFF.

This clonotype was detected only once. The chain couples TRBV7-9 to TRBJ2-7, with D unresolved. The V gene's germline CDR1 is SEHNR and CDR2 FQNEAQ (reference sequence). Trimming stripped 5 bases from V and 3 bases from J, with 17 bases between. This CDR3 is 15 amino acids long. The CDR3 nucleotides read TGTGCCAGCAGCCTGGGTCCTACAGCTTACTACGAGCAGTACGTC. Translation: CASSLGPTAYYEQYV.

This clonotype was counted between two and nine times. The rearrangement joins TRBV20-1 to TRBJ2-5; a weak D match, TRBD1 (5 bases). The CDR3 length is 12 residues. The germline V gene encodes CDR1 DFQATT and CDR2 SNEGSKA (reference sequence). The V end was cut by 5 bases, the J end by 4 bases, with 11 bases between. The CDR3 here is CSAGQSGETQYF. The CDR3 DNA follows: TGCAGTGCTGGACAATCGGGAGAGACCCAGTACTTC.

The chain links TRBV6-1 to TRBJ2-5; D is tentatively TRBD1 or TRBD2 (5 bases each). In germline, CDR1 is MNHNS, CDR2 SASEGT. The CDR3 totals 15 residues. Trimming took 3 bases from V and 5 from J, leaving 16 bases between them. The CDR3 region is CASSDWGNGGETQYF. CDR3 bases: TGTGCCAGCAGTGATTGGGGAAATGGGGGTGAGACCCAGTACTTC.

The chain has TRBV3-1 and TRBJ2-2; TRBD2 might be the D (5 bases). The V gene's germline CDR1 is LGHDT and CDR2 YNNKEL (reference sequence). The germline V and J ends were trimmed by 1 base and 4 bases, with 7 bases remaining between them. The CDR3 has 14 residues. The CDR3 DNA reads TGTGCCAGCAGCCAAGGTCTAGCCACCGGGGAGCTGTTTTTT. Protein sequence: CASSQGLATGELFF.

With respect to this clonotype: A read error may produce the germline difference seen at one junction end. V usage is TRBV7-9 and J usage is TRBJ1-1, with unresolved D. Germline V gene lookup returns CDR1 SEHNR and CDR2 FQNEAQ (reference sequence). This CDR3 has 11 residues. CDR3 nucleotides: TGTGCCAGCAGCTTGGCCACTGCAGCTTTCTTT. It yields the protein CASSLATAAFF.

The genes are TRBV7-2 and TRBJ2-5; D is unclear. This CDR3 has 14 residues. Germline assignment: CDR1 SGHTA and CDR2 FQGNSA. Trimming pared 2 bases from V and 5 bases from J, leaving 12 bases between. The CDR3 spells CASSLWATQETQYF. The CDR3 DNA reads TGTGCCAGCAGCTTATGGGCTACCCAGGAGACCCAGTACTTC.

This clonotype was counted a few times. The chain has TRBV5-1 and TRBJ2-7, with TRBD2 matching 8 bases. J lost 7 bases, V lost 4 bases, and 13 bases had no gene match. Germline-derived CDR1 and CDR2 are SGHRS and YFSETQ. CDR3 length equals 15 residues. In nucleotides, the CDR3 is TGCGCCAGCAGCCCTATCCGGGGGGGACCTAGAGAGCAGTACTTC. Translation: CASSPIRGGPREQYF.

This clonotype came up a few times. V and J are TRBV12-3 or TRBV12-4 and TRBJ1-6; D is possibly TRBD1 (5 bases). V was trimmed by 6 bases and J by 8 bases, leaving 11 bases between them. This CDR3 comprises 13 residues. The CDR3 DNA reads as TGTGCCAGCAGCGGGGCCCCTCATTCACCCCTCCACTTT. This translates into CASSGAPHSPLHF.

Ten or more counts support this clonotype. The chain employs TRBV7-8 and TRBJ2-1, with D hard to call. V lost 7 bases and J lost 1, with 17 bases in between. Looked up from germline, CDR1 is SGHVS and CDR2 is FQNEAQ. The length of the CDR3 is 16 residues. The CDR3 region has the DNA TGTGCCAGCACCCCTGACCTGGTCTTTTCCTACAATGAGCAGTTCTTC. It specifies CASTPDLVFSYNEQFF.

There are many counts of this clonotype. The rearrangement uses TRBV7-6 and TRBJ2-1, with D unclear. The CDR3 sequence is 14 residues long. V was cut by 3 bases and J by 8 bases, with 14 bases left in between. The V gene's germline CDR1 is SGHVS and CDR2 FNYEAQ. As DNA, the CDR3 is TGTGCCAGCAGCTTCCAATTTGGTATCGATGAGCAGTTCTTC. Translated, it gives CASSFQFGIDEQFF.

This chain connects TRBV7-9 to TRBJ2-7, with TRBD2 as a possible D gene (6 bases). V lost 1 base and J lost 1, with 11 bases in between. This CDR3 is 15 amino acids long. Looked up from germline, CDR1 is SEHNR and CDR2 is FQNEAQ (reference sequence). Here the CDR3 reads CASSLGDGRSYEQYF. The CDR3 region has the DNA TGTGCCAGCAGCTTAGGGGACGGGAGATCCTACGAGCAGTACTTC.

The V gene is TRBV29-1, the J gene TRBJ2-1, with D tentatively TRBD1 (6 bases). The CDR3 totals 13 residues. The V end lost 3 bases, the J end lost 5 bases, and 11 bases lay between the germline ends. The germline V gene has CDR1 SQVTM and CDR2 ANQGSEA. CDR3 DNA sequence: TGCAGCGTTGAGGAAACAGGGAACAATGAGCAGTTCTTC. Translated, it gives CSVEETGNNEQFF.

The chain couples TRBV7-7 to TRBJ2-3; tentative D call: TRBD2 (6 bases). Germline V gene data show CDR1 as SSHAT and CDR2 as FNYEAQ (reference sequence). Trimming took off 5 bases at V and 0 bases at J, with 18 bases between the two ends. This CDR3 comprises 17 residues. CDR3 bases: TGTGCCAGCAGCCCCTCGGGGGTAGGCACTAGCACAGATACGCAGTATTTT. It translates to CASSPSGVGTSTDTQYF.

This rearrangement joins TRBV7-6 to TRBJ1-5; tentatively, D is TRBD1 (5 bases). Looked up from germline, CDR1 is SGHVS and CDR2 is FNYEAQ. Trimming took off 0 bases at V and 9 bases at J, with 15 bases between the two ends. The CDR3 has 15 residues. This chain's CDR3 is CASSLASGSLGPQHF. CDR3 sequence (DNA): TGTGCCAGCAGCTTAGCTTCAGGGTCCTTGGGGCCCCAGCATTTT. The whole variable domain, filled in from reference TRBV7-6 and TRBJ1-5, reads GAGVSQSPRYKVTKRGQDVALRCDPISGHVSLYWYRQALGQGPEFLTYFNYEAQQDKSGLPNDRFSAERPEGSISTLTIQRTEQRDSAMYRCASSLASGSLGPQHFGDGTRLSIL.

The chain links TRBV7-3 to TRBJ2-3; a possible D gene is TRBD2 (6 bases). This CDR3 is built from 14 residues. Germline CDR1 SGHTA, CDR2 FQGTGA. V was clipped by 1 base and J by 6 bases, with 11 bases between them. The CDR3 DNA follows: TGTGCCAGCAGCTTAAGGAGCGGGTCGGATACGCAGTATTTT. Encoded protein: CASSLRSGSDTQYF.

This chain uses TRBV5-1 with TRBJ2-7, with D perhaps matching TRBD2 (6 bases). The germline gives CDR1 SGHRS, CDR2 YFSETQ. CDR3 size: 14 residues. Trimming took 1 base from V and 2 from J, leaving 10 bases between them. The CDR3 sequence: CASSLYSGAYEQYF. The CDR3 nucleotides are TGCGCCAGCAGCTTGTATAGCGGAGCCTACGAGCAGTACTTC. Using reference TRBV5-1 and TRBJ2-7 for the parts outside the CDR3, the full variable domain is KAGVTQTPRYLIKTRGQQVTLSCSPISGHRSVSWYQQTPGQGLQFLFEYFSETQRNKGNFPGRFSGRQFSNSRSEMNVSTLELGDSALYLCASSLYSGAYEQYFGPGTRLTVT.

In its sample, this clonotype was seen a few times. This chain connects TRBV7-2 to TRBJ1-2; a weak D match, TRBD1 (5 bases). CDR3 length equals 14 residues. V lost 5 bases and J 6 bases, leaving 16 bases between the germline ends. Germline lookup yields CDR1 SGHTA and CDR2 FQGNSA. CDR3: CASSLSAGGDGYTF. The CDR3 DNA is TGTGCCAGCAGCCTCTCGGCGGGAGGGGATGGCTACACCTTC. The whole variable domain, remainder taken from reference TRBV7-2 and TRBJ1-2, is GAGVSQSPSNKVTEKGKDVELRCDPISGHTALYWYRQSLGQGLEFLIYFQGNSAPDKSGLPSDRFSAERTGGSVSTLTIQRTQQEDSAVYLCASSLSAGGDGYTFGSGTRLTVV.

This clonotype was observed a few times. V and J are TRBV5-6 and TRBJ2-7, with D possibly being TRBD1 (7 bases). CDR3 size: 16 residues. Germline V gene data show CDR1 as SGHDT and CDR2 as YYEEEE. The V end was cut by 2 bases, the J end by 0 bases, with 15 bases between. The CDR3 nucleotides are TGTGCCAGCAGCTTTGCAGGGGGACTTAACTCCTACGAGCAGTACGTC. Residues: CASSFAGGLNSYEQYV.

This clonotype was counted only a few times. The gene calls are TRBV2 and TRBJ2-2; D is possibly TRBD1 (6 bases). The CDR3 loop spans 16 amino acids. Trimming left V 6 bases short and J 6 bases short, with 20 bases between. Germline V gene sequence: CDR1 SNHLY, CDR2 FYNNEI. The chain's CDR3 is CASRVGAGEFPGELFF. The DNA for the CDR3 is TGTGCCAGCAGGGTTGGGGCAGGGGAATTTCCCGGGGAGCTGTTTTTT.